This T cell receptor (beta chain) was recorded in a study of T-cell memory formation after mild COVID-19. This clonotype turned up a few times. TCRdb reanalysed the 5' RACE reads using MiXCR and keeps one entry per CDR3 protein. Here the sample spans just over 400,000 distinct CDR3 sequences, around a quarter being singletons. Germline CDR1 reads ENHRY; CDR2 reads SYGVKD. This CDR3 has 17 amino acids. Between the trimmed V and J ends, which lost 8 bases and 0 bases, there was a span of 17 bases. The source material was PBMCs or a T cell subset sorted from them (not recorded which). This receptor was identified in an adult woman who had mild COVID-19 (a few samples of this study predate the infection). Cell type and time point are not known. This chain uses TRBV10-3 with TRBJ2-6, with a possible D match to TRBD2 (6 bases). CDR3: CAIFGSGDLSGANVLTF. As DNA, the CDR3 is TGTGCCATCTTCGGATCGGGGGACCTCTCTGGGGCCAACGTCCTGACTTTC.